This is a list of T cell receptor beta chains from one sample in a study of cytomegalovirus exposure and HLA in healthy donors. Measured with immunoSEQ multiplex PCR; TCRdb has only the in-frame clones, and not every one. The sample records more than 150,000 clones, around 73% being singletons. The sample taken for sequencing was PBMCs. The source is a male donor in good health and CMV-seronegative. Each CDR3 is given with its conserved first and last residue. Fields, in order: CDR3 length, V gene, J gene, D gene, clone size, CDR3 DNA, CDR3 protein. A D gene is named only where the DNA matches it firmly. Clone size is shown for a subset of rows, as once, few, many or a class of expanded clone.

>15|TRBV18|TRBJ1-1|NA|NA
TGTGCCAGCTCACTAAATGCTGACTCGAACACTGAAGCTTTCTTT
CASSLNADSNTEAFF
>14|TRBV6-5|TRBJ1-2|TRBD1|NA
TGTGCCAGCAGTTTAGGGACAGGGAACTATGGCTACACCTTC
CASSLGTGNYGYTF
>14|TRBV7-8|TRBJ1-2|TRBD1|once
TGTGCCAGCAGCCTCCCCGGGACAGGGGTTGGCTACACCTTC
CASSLPGTGVGYTF
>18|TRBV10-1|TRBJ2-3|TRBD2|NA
TGCGCCAGCAGTGAAGTCCGTAAGGCGGGAGCCCGCACAGATACGCAGTATTTT
CASSEVRKAGARTDTQYF
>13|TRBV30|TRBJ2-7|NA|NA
TGTGCCTGGAGAACACAGGGATGGATCGAGCAGTACTTC
CAWRTQGWIEQYF
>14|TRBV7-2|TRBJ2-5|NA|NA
TGTGCCAGCAGCCCGGAGGGGGCAGGGGAGACCCAGTACTTC
CASSPEGAGETQYF
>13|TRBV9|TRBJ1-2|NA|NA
TGTGCCAGCAGCTCTTTCGTTTCCTATGGCTACACCTTC
CASSSFVSYGYTF
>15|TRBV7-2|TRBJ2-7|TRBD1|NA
TGTGCCAGCAGCTTAGTTTGGGGACAGGGTTACGAGCAGTACTTC
CASSLVWGQGYEQYF
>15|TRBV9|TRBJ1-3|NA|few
TGTGCCAGCAGCGTAGAGGGAGCGGGTGGAAACACCATATATTTT
CASSVEGAGGNTIYF
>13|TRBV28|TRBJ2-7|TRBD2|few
TGTGCCATCCGGGGGGGGGCAATCTACGAGCAGTACTTC
CAIRGGAIYEQYF
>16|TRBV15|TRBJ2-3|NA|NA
TGTGCCACCAGCAGAGAGGCGGCACCCAGAACAGATACGCAGTATTTT
CATSREAAPRTDTQYF
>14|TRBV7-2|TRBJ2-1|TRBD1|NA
TGTGCCAGCAGCTTCACAGGGGGATACAATGAGCAGTTCTTC
CASSFTGGYNEQFF
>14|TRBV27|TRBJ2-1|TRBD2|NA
TGTGCCAGCAGTACTAGCGGGGGGCACAATGAGCAGTTCTTC
CASSTSGGHNEQFF
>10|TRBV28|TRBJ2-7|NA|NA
TGTGCCAGCGGCCCGGGACACGAGTACTTC
CASGPGHEYF
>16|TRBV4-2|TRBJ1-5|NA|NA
TGTGCCAGCAGCCAGACCCCTGGAACCATCCGGGATCCCCAGCATTTT
CASSQTPGTIRDPQHF